Below are 20 T cell receptor beta chains sequenced from a single sample in a study of cytomegalovirus exposure and HLA in healthy donors. The PCR used 60 Vbeta and 13 Jbeta primers. This table comes from immunoSEQ multiplex PCR, and its TCRdb copy is limited to in-frame clones, with some not included. The table has roughly 77,000 clones, nearly 80% seen once. The specimen sequenced was PBMCs. These receptors were collected from a man aged 35 to 55 in good health and CMV-seronegative.

The genes are TRBV4-2 and TRBJ1-1, with D unresolved. CDR1 LGHNA and CDR2 YNFKEQ come from the germline V gene. This CDR3 has 17 residues. V was clipped by 1 base and J by 0 bases, with 15 bases between them. As DNA, the CDR3 is TGTGCCAGCAGCCAAGTTTATGGCAGGCGATTGAACACTGAAGCTTTCTTT. It translates to CASSQVYGRRLNTEAFF.

This sequence joins TRBV28 and TRBJ1-5, with unresolved D. CDR1 is MDHEN and CDR2 is SYDVKM in the germline V gene. The CDR3 consists of 16 residues. Trimming stripped 2 bases from V and 4 bases from J, with 15 bases between. The CDR3 region is CASSLSGWEGNQPQHF. As DNA, the CDR3 is TGTGCCAGCAGTTTAAGCGGTTGGGAGGGTAATCAGCCCCAGCATTTT.

Only one count was recorded for this clone. The chain couples TRBV11-2 to TRBJ1-1; a weak D match, TRBD1 (5 bases). The CDR3 has 14 residues. Germline V CDR1 and CDR2: SGHAT, FQNNGV. V lost 5 bases and J 1 base, leaving 11 bases between the germline ends. This CDR3 reads CASSAGLRNTEAFF. The CDR3 coding sequence is TGTGCCAGCAGCGCGGGACTCAGGAACACTGAAGCTTTCTTT. Full variable domain (outside the CDR3, taken from reference TRBV11-2 and TRBJ1-1): EAGVAQSPRYKIIEKRQSVAFWCNPISGHATLYWYQQILGQGPKLLIQFQNNGVVDDSQLPKDRFSAERLKGVDSTLKIQPAKLEDSAVYLCASSAGLRNTEAFFGQGTRLTVV.

The genes are TRBV30 and TRBJ1-3; maybe TRBD1 (5 bases). Trimming shortened V by 2 bases and J by 0 bases, and 14 bases separated the two germline ends. Germline CDR1 GTSNPN, CDR2 SVGIG (reference sequence). The CDR3 has 16 amino acids. CDR3 in DNA: TGTGCCTGGAGTTCGAGACAGCGCAGCTCTGGAAACACCATATATTTT. It specifies CAWSSRQRSSGNTIYF.

The rearrangement joins TRBV5-1 to TRBJ2-5; D unresolved. CDR1 is SGHRS and CDR2 is YFSETQ in the germline V gene. The ends were cut back, 3 bases at V and 5 bases at J, with 14 bases in the middle. CDR3 length: 14 residues. The CDR3 region has the DNA TGCGCCAGCAGCTCCCCCCAAAGCGTGGAGACCCAGTACTTC. Translated, it gives CASSSPQSVETQYF.

A few counts support this clone. The chain joins TRBV7-9 to TRBJ2-3; D possibly corresponds to TRBD1 (7 bases). Trimming shortened V by 5 bases and J by 4 bases, and 13 bases separated the two germline ends. Germline V lookup: CDR1 SEHNR, CDR2 FQNEAQ (reference sequence). The CDR3 has 14 amino acids. CDR3 sequence: CASSRGTVADTQYF. For the CDR3, the DNA is TGTGCCAGCAGCCGCGGGACAGTAGCAGATACGCAGTATTTT.

In its sample, this clone ranks as medium-sized. This chain connects TRBV19 to TRBJ2-1; maybe TRBD2 (6 bases). V was shortened by 5 bases and J by 7 bases, with 21 bases between the two germline ends. The CDR3 covers 16 residues. CDR1 and CDR2 (germline): LNHDA, SQIVND (reference sequence). CDR3 protein: CASSLNWGDEWNEQFF. CDR3 DNA: TGTGCCAGTAGTCTCAACTGGGGGGACGAGTGGAATGAGCAGTTCTTC.

The chain is built from TRBV7-3 and TRBJ2-1; D perhaps matches TRBD1 (6 bases). The CDR3 covers 15 residues. Trimming took off 5 bases at V and 4 bases at J, with 15 bases between the two ends. The germline V gene has CDR1 SGHTA and CDR2 FQGTGA. For the CDR3, the DNA is TGTGCCAGCAGCCGCGAACGGACAGATTACAATGAGCAGTTCTTC. It codes for CASSRERTDYNEQFF.

This rearrangement joins TRBV28 to TRBJ2-5; 10 bases are shared with TRBD2. Germline V gene lookup returns CDR1 MDHEN and CDR2 SYDVKM. V lost 1 base to trimming and J lost 2 bases; unmatched junction nucleotides: 10. This CDR3 contains 18 residues. The CDR3 bases are TGTGCCAGCAGTTTATCTAGCGGGAGAAGAAGGGGTCAAGAGACCCAGTACTTC. This codes for CASSLSSGRRRGQETQYF.

V usage is TRBV6-1 and J usage is TRBJ2-3; the D is unclear. This CDR3 has 12 amino acids. Germline V lookup: CDR1 MNHNS, CDR2 SASEGT. V was shortened by 2 bases and J by 3 bases, with 3 bases between the two germline ends. This chain's CDR3 is CASSELTDTQYF. The CDR3, as DNA: TGTGCCAGCAGTGAATTAACAGATACGCAGTATTTT.

This CDR3 reads CASMDPGGTDTQYF. The CDR3 DNA sequence: TGTGCCAGCATGGATCCGGGGGGGACAGATACGCAGTATTTT. The J gene is TRBJ2-3, the V gene TRBV6-1; TRBD2 matches at 8 bases. The V gene end was trimmed by 7 bases and the J gene end by 3 bases; junction bases not matched to a gene: 6. CDR1 MNHNS and CDR2 SASEGT come from the germline V gene. CDR3 size: 14 residues.

The chain employs TRBV18 and TRBJ1-2; TRBD1 might be the D (5 bases). Germline CDR1 is KGHSH and CDR2 is LQKENI. V dropped 4 bases and J dropped 6 bases, with 9 bases sitting between them. The CDR3 length is 12 residues. CDR3 sequence (DNA): TGTGCCAGCTCACGGGGACTGGATGGCTACACCTTC. It specifies CASSRGLDGYTF.

The gene calls are TRBV30 and TRBJ1-4, with 11 nucleotides matching TRBD1. V dropped 3 bases and J dropped 7; count of bases not matched to a gene: 7. Germline lookup yields CDR1 GTSNPN and CDR2 SVGIG (reference sequence). The length of the CDR3 is 15 residues. CDR3 nucleotides: TGTGCCTGGAGAAAGGCCGGGACAGGGGGTGAAAAACTGTTTTTT. Amino acid sequence: CAWRKAGTGGEKLFF.

The V call is TRBV27, the J call TRBJ2-7, with 9 bases matching TRBD2. CDR1 and CDR2 from the germline V gene are MNHEY and SMNVEV (reference sequence). V was clipped by 5 bases and J by 4 bases; unmatched bases: 3. The CDR3 runs to 13 residues. The CDR3 DNA reads as TGTGCCAGCAGTGGCGGGAGGGGATACGAGCAGTACTTC. Protein sequence: CASSGGRGYEQYF.

The V and J genes are TRBV28 and TRBJ2-7, with TRBD2 matching over 10 bases. From germline, CDR1 is MDHEN and CDR2 SYDVKM. The CDR3 covers 16 residues. V trimming: 1 base; J trimming: 3 bases; junction bases outside the gene matches: 6. In DNA form, the CDR3 reads TGTGCCAGCAGTTTATTTTCCGGGACTAGCGACTACGAGCAGTACTTC. This codes for CASSLFSGTSDYEQYF.

The chain recombines TRBV7-2 with TRBJ2-2; no definite D call. Trimming took off 0 bases at V and 2 bases at J, with 4 bases between the two ends. The CDR3 is 14 residues long. In germline, CDR1 is SGHTA, CDR2 FQGNSA. This CDR3 reads CASSLALNTGELFF. CDR3 DNA: TGTGCCAGCAGCTTAGCGCTAAACACCGGGGAGCTGTTTTTT.

V gene TRBV6-1 combines with J gene TRBJ2-1, with a tentative D call TRBD1 (5 bases). The length of the CDR3 is 14 residues. Germline V gives CDR1 MNHNS, CDR2 SASEGT. Trimming left V 4 bases short and J 3 bases short, with 10 bases between. This chain's CDR3 is CASSGTFVYNEQFF. CDR3 sequence (DNA): TGTGCCAGCAGTGGGACATTTGTCTACAATGAGCAGTTCTTC.

This sequence joins TRBV28 and TRBJ2-2, with D possibly matching TRBD1 (5 bases). CDR1 and CDR2 (germline): MDHEN, SYDVKM. The CDR3 is 17 residues long. V lost 3 bases and J 0 bases, leaving 14 bases between the germline ends. The CDR3 DNA follows: TGTGCCAGCAGTTTCCCTGGACATTATCCGAACACCGGGGAGCTGTTTTTT. It yields the protein CASSFPGHYPNTGELFF.

The rearrangement links TRBV28 to TRBJ1-1; 8 bases agree with TRBD1. Germline values: CDR1 MDHEN, CDR2 SYDVKM. The CDR3 is 15 amino acids. Unmatched junction bases numbered 7, after V lost 4 bases and J lost 3 bases. The CDR3 DNA sequence: TGTGCCAGCAGTTCCCCCCCCAGGGGGCACACTGAAGCTTTCTTT. It codes for CASSSPPRGHTEAFF.

The chain is built from TRBV4-1 and TRBJ2-7; 10 bases line up with TRBD2. The CDR3 covers 13 residues. With 4 bases clipped from V and 7 bases from J, the junction kept 4 bases outside the gene matches. Germline V gene lookup returns CDR1 MGHRA and CDR2 YSYEKL. The CDR3 nucleotides read TGCGCCAGCAGCCTTTCTAGCGGGGGTGAGCAGTACTTC. As protein: CASSLSSGGEQYF.